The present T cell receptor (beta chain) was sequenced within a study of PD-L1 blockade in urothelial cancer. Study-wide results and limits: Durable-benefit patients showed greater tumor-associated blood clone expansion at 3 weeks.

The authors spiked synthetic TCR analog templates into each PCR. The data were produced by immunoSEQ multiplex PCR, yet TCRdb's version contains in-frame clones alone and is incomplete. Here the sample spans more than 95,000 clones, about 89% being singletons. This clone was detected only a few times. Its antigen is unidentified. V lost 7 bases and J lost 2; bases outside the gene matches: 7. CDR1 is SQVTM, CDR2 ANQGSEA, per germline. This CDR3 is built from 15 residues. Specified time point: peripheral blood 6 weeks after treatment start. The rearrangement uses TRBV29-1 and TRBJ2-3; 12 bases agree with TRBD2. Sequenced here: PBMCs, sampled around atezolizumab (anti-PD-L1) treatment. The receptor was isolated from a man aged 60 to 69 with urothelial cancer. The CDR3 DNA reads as TGCAGCGCCCGGGGACTAGCGGGTTTCACAGATACGCAGTATTTT. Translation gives CSARGLAGFTDTQYF.